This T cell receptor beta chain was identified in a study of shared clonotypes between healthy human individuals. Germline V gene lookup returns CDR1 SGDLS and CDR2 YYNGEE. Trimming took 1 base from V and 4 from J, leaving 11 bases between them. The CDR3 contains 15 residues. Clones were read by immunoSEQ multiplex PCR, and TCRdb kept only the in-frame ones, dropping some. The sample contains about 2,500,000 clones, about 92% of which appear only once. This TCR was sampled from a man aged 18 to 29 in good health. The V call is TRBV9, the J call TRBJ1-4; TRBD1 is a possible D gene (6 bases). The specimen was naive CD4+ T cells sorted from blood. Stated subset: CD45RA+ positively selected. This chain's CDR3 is CASSVMGGLNEKLFF. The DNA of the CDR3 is TGTGCCAGCAGCGTAATGGGGGGCCTTAATGAAAAACTGTTTTTT.